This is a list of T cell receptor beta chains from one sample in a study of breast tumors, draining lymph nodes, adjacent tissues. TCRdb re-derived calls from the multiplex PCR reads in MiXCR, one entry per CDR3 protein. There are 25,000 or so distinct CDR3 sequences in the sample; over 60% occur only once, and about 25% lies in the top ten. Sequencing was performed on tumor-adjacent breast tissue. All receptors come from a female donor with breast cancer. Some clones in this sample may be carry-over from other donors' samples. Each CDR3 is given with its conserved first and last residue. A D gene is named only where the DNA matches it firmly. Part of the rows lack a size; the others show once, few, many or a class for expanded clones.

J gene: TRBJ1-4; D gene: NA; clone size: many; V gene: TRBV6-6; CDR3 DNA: TGTGCCAGCAGGCCAGGCAGGACTGAAAAACTGTTTTTT; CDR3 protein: CASRPGRTEKLFF
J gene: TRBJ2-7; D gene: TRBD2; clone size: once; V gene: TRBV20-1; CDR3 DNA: TGCAGTGCTAAAGGACTAGCGGACGACTACGAGCAGTACTTC; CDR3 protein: CSAKGLADDYEQYF
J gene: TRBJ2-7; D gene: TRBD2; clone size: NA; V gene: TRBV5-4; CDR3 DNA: TGTGCCAGCACCGTCAGCGGGAGCTGGTACGAGCAGTACTTC; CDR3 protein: CASTVSGSWYEQYF
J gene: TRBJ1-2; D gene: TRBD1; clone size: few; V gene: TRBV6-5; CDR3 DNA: TGTGCCAGCAAACCTAACCCGGGACAGGGGTACTATGGCTACACCTTC; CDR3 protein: CASKPNPGQGYYGYTF
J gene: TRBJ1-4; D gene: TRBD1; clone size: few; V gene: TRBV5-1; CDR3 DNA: TGCGCCAGCAGCTTGGGACAGGGGAGTGAAAAACTGTTTTTT; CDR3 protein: CASSLGQGSEKLFF
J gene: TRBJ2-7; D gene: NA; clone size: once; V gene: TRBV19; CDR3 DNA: TGTGCCAGTAGTCCCGGGACATCCCAGGGGGAGCAGTACTTC; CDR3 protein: CASSPGTSQGEQYF
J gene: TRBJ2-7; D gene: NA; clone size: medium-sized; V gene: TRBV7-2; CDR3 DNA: TGTGCCAGCAGCCTAAGGGACTTCCCCTACGAGCAGTACTTC; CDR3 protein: CASSLRDFPYEQYF
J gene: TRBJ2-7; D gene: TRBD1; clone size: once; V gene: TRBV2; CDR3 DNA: TGTGCCAGCACCCCAGGACAGGGAGACTACGGGCAGTACTTC; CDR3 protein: CASTPGQGDYGQYF
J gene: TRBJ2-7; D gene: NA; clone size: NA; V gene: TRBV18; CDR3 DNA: TGTGCCAGCTCCCGGAGGGACGGGAGTCTCCACGAGCAGTCCTTC; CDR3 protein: CASSRRDGSLHEQSF
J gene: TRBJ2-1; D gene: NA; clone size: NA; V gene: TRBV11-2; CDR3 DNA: TGTGCCAGCAGCTTCAACGGGAATGAGCAGTTCTTC; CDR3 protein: CASSFNGNEQFF
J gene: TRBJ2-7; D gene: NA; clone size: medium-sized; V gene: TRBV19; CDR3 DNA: TGTGCCAGTAGTATGGGGACACCAGCTAGGGGCGAGCAGTACTTC; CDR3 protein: CASSMGTPARGEQYF
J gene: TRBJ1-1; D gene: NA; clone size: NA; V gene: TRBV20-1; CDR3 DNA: TGCAGTGCTAGAAGCCCCCGGGGCTACTTTAACACTGAAGCTTTCTTT; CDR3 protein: CSARSPRGYFNTEAFF
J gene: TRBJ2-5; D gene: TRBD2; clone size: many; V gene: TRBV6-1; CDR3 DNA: TGTGCCAGCAGATTAGCGGGGGTGGCGTTAGGAGAGACCCAGTACTTC; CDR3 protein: CASRLAGVALGETQYF
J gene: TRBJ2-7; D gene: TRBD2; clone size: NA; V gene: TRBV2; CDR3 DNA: TGTGCCAGCATGGCTAGCGGGGCTTTGACCTACGAGCAGTACTTC; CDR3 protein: CASMASGALTYEQYF
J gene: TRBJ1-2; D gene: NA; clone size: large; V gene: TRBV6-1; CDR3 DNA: TGTGCCAGCACAGCCACGGGGGTTTTTTATGGCTACACCTTC; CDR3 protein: CASTATGVFYGYTF
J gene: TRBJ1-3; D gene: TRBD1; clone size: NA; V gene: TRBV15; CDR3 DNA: TGTGCCACCAGCACCGGAACAGGGGGCTCTGGAAACACCATATATTTT; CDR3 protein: CATSTGTGGSGNTIYF
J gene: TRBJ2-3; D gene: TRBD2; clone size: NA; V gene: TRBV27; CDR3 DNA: TGTGCCAGCACCGCGGGAGGGCCTGTATCAGATACGCAGTATTTT; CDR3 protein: CASTAGGPVSDTQYF
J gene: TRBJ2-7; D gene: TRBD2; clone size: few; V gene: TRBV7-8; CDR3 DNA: TGTGCCAGCAGCTTAGTAGGACTAGCGGGTACCATCTACGAGCAGTACTTC; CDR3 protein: CASSLVGLAGTIYEQYF
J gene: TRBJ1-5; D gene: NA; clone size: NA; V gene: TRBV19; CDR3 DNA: TGTGCCAGTAGTGATCGGGGGCTGTCCTCTAATCAGCCCCAGCATTTT; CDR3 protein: CASSDRGLSSNQPQHF
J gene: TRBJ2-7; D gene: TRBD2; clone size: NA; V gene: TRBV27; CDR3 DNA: TGTGCCAGCAGAAGAACTAGCGGGTCCTACGAGCAGTACTTC; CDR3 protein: CASRRTSGSYEQYF
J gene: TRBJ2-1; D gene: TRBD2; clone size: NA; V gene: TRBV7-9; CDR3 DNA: TGTGCCAGCAACTTAGCCCGGGGGGAGCCGAAGAGCTCCTACAATGAGCAGTTCTTC; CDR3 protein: CASNLARGEPKSSYNEQFF
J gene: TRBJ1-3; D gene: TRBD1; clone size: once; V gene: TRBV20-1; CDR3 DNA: TGCAGTGCCACAGCCGGGACAGGGATTGGAAACACCATATATTTT; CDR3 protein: CSATAGTGIGNTIYF
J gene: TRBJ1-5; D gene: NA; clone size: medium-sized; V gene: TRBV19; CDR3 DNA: TGTGCCAGTATCCAAAATCGCCGAGGGGGGGTGGCGGATCAGCCCCAGCATTTT; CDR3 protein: CASIQNRRGGVADQPQHF
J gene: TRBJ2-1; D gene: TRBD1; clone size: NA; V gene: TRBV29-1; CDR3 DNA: TGCAGCGTAAAGACAGGGACCTACAATGAGCAGTTCTTC; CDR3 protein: CSVKTGTYNEQFF
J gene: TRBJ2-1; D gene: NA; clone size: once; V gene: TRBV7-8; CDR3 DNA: TGTGCCAGCAGTTTCGGGTCCAGCAATGAGCAGTTCTTC; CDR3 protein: CASSFGSSNEQFF
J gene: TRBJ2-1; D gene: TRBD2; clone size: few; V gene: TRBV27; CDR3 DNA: TGTGCCAGCAGTCTTCTAGCGGGCTTTTACAATGAGCAGTTCTTC; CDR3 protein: CASSLLAGFYNEQFF
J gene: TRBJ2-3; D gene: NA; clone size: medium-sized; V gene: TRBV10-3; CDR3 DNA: TGTGCCATCAAGCCGGATTCTAGCACAGATACGCAGTATTTT; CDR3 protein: CAIKPDSSTDTQYF
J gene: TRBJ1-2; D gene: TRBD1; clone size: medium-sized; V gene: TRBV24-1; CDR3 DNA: TGTGCCACCAGCGAAACCACAGGGGGCTTAAATGGCTACACCTTC; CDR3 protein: CATSETTGGLNGYTF
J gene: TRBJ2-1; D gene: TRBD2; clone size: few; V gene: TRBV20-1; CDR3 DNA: TGCAGTGCTAGAGAACAGCTAGCGGGAAATGAGCAGTTCTTC; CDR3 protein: CSAREQLAGNEQFF
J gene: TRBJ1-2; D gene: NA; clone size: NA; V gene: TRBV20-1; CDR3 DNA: TGCAGTGCTAGAGATATGCCAGATGGCTACACCTTC; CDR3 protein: CSARDMPDGYTF